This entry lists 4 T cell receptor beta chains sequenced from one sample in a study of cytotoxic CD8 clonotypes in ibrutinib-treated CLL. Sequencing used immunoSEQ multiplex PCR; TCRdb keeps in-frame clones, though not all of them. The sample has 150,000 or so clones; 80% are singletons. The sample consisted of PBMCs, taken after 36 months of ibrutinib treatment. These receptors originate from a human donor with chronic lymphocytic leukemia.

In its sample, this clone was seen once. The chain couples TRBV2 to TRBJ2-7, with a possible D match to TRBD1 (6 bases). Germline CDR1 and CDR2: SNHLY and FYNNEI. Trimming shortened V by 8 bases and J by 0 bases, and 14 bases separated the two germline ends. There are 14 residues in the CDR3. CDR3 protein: CASSRQEISYEQYF. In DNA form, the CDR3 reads TGTGCCAGCTCGAGACAGGAGATCTCCTACGAGCAGTACTTC. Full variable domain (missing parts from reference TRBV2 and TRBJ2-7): EPEVTQTPSHQVTQMGQEVILRCVPISNHLYFYWYRQILGQKVEFLVSFYNNEISEKSEIFDDQFSVERPDGSNFTLKIRSTKLEDSAMYFCASSRQEISYEQYFGPGTRLTVT.

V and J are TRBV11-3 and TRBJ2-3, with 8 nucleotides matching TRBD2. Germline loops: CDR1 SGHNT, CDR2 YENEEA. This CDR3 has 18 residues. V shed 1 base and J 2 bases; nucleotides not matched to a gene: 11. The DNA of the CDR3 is TGTGCCAGCAGCTTAGGGGCGGGAGGCCGCCGTTTCACAGATACGCAGTATTTT. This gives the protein CASSLGAGGRRFTDTQYF.

The CDR3 here is CASSPRTSGLNEQFF. In DNA, the CDR3 is TGTGCCAGCAGCCCCAGGACTAGCGGGCTAAATGAGCAGTTCTTC. The V gene is TRBV5-6, the J gene TRBJ2-1; TRBD2 matches 11 bases. This CDR3 has 15 amino acids. CDR1 is SGHDT and CDR2 is YYEEEE in the germline V gene. V gave up 4 bases and J gave up 7 bases; unmatched junction bases: 7.

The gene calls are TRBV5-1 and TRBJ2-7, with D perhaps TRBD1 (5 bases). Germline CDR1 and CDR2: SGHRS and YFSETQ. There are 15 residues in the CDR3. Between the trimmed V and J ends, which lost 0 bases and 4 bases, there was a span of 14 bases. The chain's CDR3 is CASSLATGFGYEQYF. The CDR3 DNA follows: TGCGCCAGCAGCTTGGCCACAGGCTTCGGGTACGAGCAGTACTTC.